This T cell receptor (beta chain) was captured by sequencing in a study of response to subunit inactivated influenza vaccine. TCRdb redid the calling of the RT-PCR reads with MiXCR, one entry per CDR3 protein. This sample has about 500,000 distinct CDR3 sequences; around 7.7% occur once, and the top ten carry about 12%. The ends were cut back, 1 base at V and 6 bases at J, with 15 bases in the middle. CDR3 length: 14 residues. Germline CDR1 is SQVTM and CDR2 is ANQGSEA. A few counts support this clonotype. As yet, its antigen is unknown. Whole-study results and caveats: There was a suggestion from the authors that each seasonal influenza vaccination recruits few new T cells.

The sequence derives from a man aged 50-75 years who received an inactivated influenza vaccine. The chain is built from TRBV29-1 and TRBJ1-2; TRBD1 might be the D (6 bases). Sequencing was performed on PBMCs from blood, taken less than 30 months after vaccination. The chain's CDR3 is CSVEAQGNGNGYTF. The CDR3 region has the DNA TGCAGCGTTGAAGCCCAGGGGAATGGAAATGGCTACACCTTC.